The present TCR beta chain was sequenced within a study of siplizumab effects on memory and regulatory T cells. Notes on the study in general: A minor fraction of alloreactive clones, and no more, mapped to unstimulated subsets. Suppressive capability of dividing Tregs from siplizumab cultures went unverified.

Trimming took 7 bases from V and 3 from J, leaving 12 bases between them. This CDR3 has 14 residues. CDR1 and CDR2 (germline): SNHLY, FYNNEI. A remark on this clone: Its antigen is unidentified.

Only in-frame clones appear in the TCRdb table, and some are missing; sequencing was by immunoSEQ multiplex PCR. The sample has over 100,000 clones; 93% are singletons. Material for sequencing was non-Treg CD4+ T cells sorted from blood. This clonotype originated in a human donor in good health. This rearrangement joins TRBV2 to TRBJ1-4; TRBD1 might be the D (6 bases). The CDR3 reads CASTPGQANEKLFF. CDR3 DNA sequence: TGTGCCAGCACCCCGGGACAAGCTAATGAAAAACTGTTTTTT.